This T cell receptor (beta chain) was found in a study of T-cell memory formation after mild COVID-19. Study-level findings and limits: Contracting clones from day 15 to 85 showed balanced CD4/CD8; later expanders favored CD4+.

For this clonotype: As yet, its antigen is unknown.

The CDR3 covers 13 residues. Trimming cost V 8 bases and J 5 bases, with 12 bases left between them. In germline, CDR1 is KGHDR, CDR2 SFDVKD. TCRdb passed the 5' RACE reads through MiXCR, listing each CDR3 protein once. The sample records 400,000 to 500,000 distinct CDR3 sequences, about 20% being singletons. This chain connects TRBV24-1 to TRBJ2-1, with D possibly being TRBD2 (6 bases). This receptor was obtained from an adult woman who had mild COVID-19 (a few samples of this study predate the infection). Cell type and time point are not known. Specimen: PBMCs or a T cell subset sorted from them (not recorded which). The CDR3, as DNA: TGTGCCACCAAGGGGCGCGGGGACAATGAGCAGTTCTTC. Amino acid sequence: CATKGRGDNEQFF.